The clone carrying this T cell receptor (beta chain) was counted a single time. Its antigen is not known. The sample comes from a study of cytomegalovirus exposure and HLA in healthy donors. Germline CDR1 reads SGHTA; CDR2 reads FQGNSA. The CDR3 spans 13 residues. V was clipped by 1 base and J by 6 bases, with 10 bases between them. PCR employed 60 Vbeta and 13 Jbeta primers. This table comes from immunoSEQ multiplex PCR, and its TCRdb copy is limited to in-frame clones, with some not included. The sample shows about 38,000 clones, roughly 88% of them seen only once. General observations from the study: It was about 150 TCR beta chains that were listed as cytomegalovirus-associated.

The chain carries TRBV7-2 and TRBJ2-7; no reliable D call. The sample comprised PBMCs. The clonotype was recovered from a woman aged 40 to 50 in good health and CMV-seropositive. CDR3 sequence reads: CASSLGNNREQYF. The CDR3 DNA follows: TGTGCCAGCAGCTTAGGAAACAATCGCGAGCAGTACTTC.